These T cell receptor beta chains were read from a single sample in a study of T cell responses to AZD1222 COVID-19 vaccine. The protocol was immunoSEQ multiplex PCR, while the TCRdb copy is restricted to in-frame clones and leaves out a portion. The data contain more than 95,000 clones, around 84% of them singletons. The starting material was peripheral blood, obtained 28 days after the second AZD1222 dose. These receptors were obtained from an adult who received the AZD1222 COVID-19 vaccine. The CDR3 runs from the conserved cysteine through the conserved F or W. The D gene is left open where the match is weak. Clone size is given for some rows only: seen once, a few or many times, or a class if the clone is expanded.

.	TRBJ1-1	TRBD1	TRBV10-3	TGTGCCATCAGTGGGACAGGGGGCGCGACTGAAGCTTTCTTT	CAISGTGGATEAFF
.	TRBJ2-3	.	TRBV5-6	TGTGCCAGCAGCCCCCGGACACTTAGCACAGATACGCAGTATTTT	CASSPRTLSTDTQYF
.	TRBJ2-3	TRBD2	TRBV7-8	TGTGCCAGCAGCTTAAGAGCGGGGGAAACCACAGATACGCAGTATTTT	CASSLRAGETTDTQYF
once	TRBJ1-6	.	TRBV4-1	TGCGCCAGCAGCCAAGAAATTTCTGGCCCGTGGGCACCCCTCCACTTT	CASSQEISGPWAPLHF
.	TRBJ1-5	TRBD1	TRBV6-6	TGTGCCAGCAGGAATACAGGGGGCAATCAGCCCCAGCATTTT	CASRNTGGNQPQHF
.	TRBJ2-1	.	TRBV7-9	TGTGCCAGCAGCTTCGGGACCTACAATGAGCAGTTCTTC	CASSFGTYNEQFF
.	TRBJ2-7	TRBD1	TRBV27	TGTGCCAGCAGGGGGACAGCATCCTACGAGCAGTACTTC	CASRGTASYEQYF
.	TRBJ1-2	.	TRBV9	TGTGCCAGCAGCGTAGGGGGGCTAAACTATGGCTACACCTTC	CASSVGGLNYGYTF
.	TRBJ2-3	TRBD2	TRBV5-4	TGTGCCAGCAGCTTGAGCGGGATGGGGCACACAGATACGCAGTATTTT	CASSLSGMGHTDTQYF
.	TRBJ1-5	.	TRBV28	TGTGCCAGCTCTATAAGGCAGATCTATCAGCCCCAGCATTTT	CASSIRQIYQPQHF
few	TRBJ1-1	.	TRBV21-1	TGTGCCAGCAGCTGCCAGAACAGGAGTACTGAAGCTTTCTTT	CASSCQNRSTEAFF
.	TRBJ2-1	TRBD1	TRBV7-3	TGTGCCAGCAGCGCGACAGGGTTCCGCGAGCAGTTCTTC	CASSATGFREQFF
few	TRBJ1-2	.	TRBV27	TGTGCCAGCCGTGTCAACTGGGGGGGGACGATCTATGGCTACACCTTC	CASRVNWGGTIYGYTF
few	TRBJ2-5	TRBD1	TRBV5-1	TGCGCCAGCAGCTCTGGGACAGGGGCAGGGGCCCAGTACTTC	CASSSGTGAGAQYF
few	TRBJ2-5	.	TRBV7-2	TGTGCCAGCAGCCCTCGGGAGTTTAAAGAGACCCAGTACTTC	CASSPREFKETQYF
.	TRBJ2-2	.	TRBV10-1	TGCGCCAGCAGTTTGGGGGGCTTGGACACCGGGGAGCTGTTTTTT	CASSLGGLDTGELFF
.	TRBJ1-5	.	TRBV6-1	TGTGCCAGCAGTGAAGACAGATGGAATCAGCCCCAGCATTTT	CASSEDRWNQPQHF
.	TRBJ2-7	TRBD1	TRBV6-5	TGTGCCAGCAGTCGAAACAGGGGGCAATACGAGCAGTACTTC	CASSRNRGQYEQYF
.	TRBJ2-2	.	TRBV10-3	TGTGCCATCAGTGATTTAGCTCCGAACACCGGGGAGCTGTTTTTT	CAISDLAPNTGELFF
.	TRBJ2-7	.	TRBV28	TGTGCCAGCAGTGAGCCTCGAGATGGAGGTACCTACGAGCAGTACTTC	CASSEPRDGGTYEQYF
.	TRBJ2-5	.	TRBV5-1	TGCGCCAGCAGCTCCGGCAGGAGGCCCCAAAACCAAGAGACCCAGTACTTC	CASSSGRRPQNQETQYF
.	TRBJ1-2	.	TRBV5-4	TGTGCCAGCACCCCGGAGACTTCTAACTATGGCTACACCTTC	CASTPETSNYGYTF
few	TRBJ2-1	TRBD2	TRBV7-2	TGTGCCAGCAGCTCGGAACTAGCGGGAAAGAATGAGCAGTTCTTC	CASSSELAGKNEQFF
.	TRBJ1-5	.	TRBV2	TGTGCCAGCGGGGGGTTTGCAAGCAGAGGAAGCAATCAGCCCCAGCATTTT	CASGGFASRGSNQPQHF
.	TRBJ1-2	TRBD1	TRBV28	TGTGCCAGCAGCCGGCGTATCCGGGACAGGGGGTCGGCTAACTATGGCTACACCTTC	CASSRRIRDRGSANYGYTF
.	TRBJ2-1	TRBD2	TRBV6-5	TGTGCCAGCAGTTACGTGGGCGGGGGGTTCTACAATGAGCAGTTCTTC	CASSYVGGGFYNEQFF
.	TRBJ1-2	.	TRBV6-1	TGTGCCAGCAGTGAAAGCCGGGCGTGGGGTGGCTACACCTTC	CASSESRAWGGYTF